This TCR beta chain originates from a study of cytomegalovirus exposure and HLA in healthy donors. Turning to this clone: The antigen is unknown.

From germline, CDR1 is MNHEY and CDR2 SVGAGI. The CDR3 is 13 residues long. Between the trimmed V and J ends, which lost 5 bases and 3 bases, there was a span of 11 bases. Assay: immunoSEQ multiplex PCR; the TCRdb copy retains only in-frame clones and omits some. The sample has a few hundred thousand clones; around 90% are singletons. Overall study results and limits: Most TCR sequences were rare, but some public TCRs occurred in many donors.

Sample: PBMCs. J is TRBJ2-7 and V is TRBV6-5; maybe TRBD2 (5 bases). This sequence originates from a man aged 25 to 40 in good health and CMV-seronegative. The DNA of the CDR3 is TGTGCCAGCAGTGCCGGGGAACGCTACGAGCAGTACTTC. The encoded protein is CASSAGERYEQYF.